This T cell receptor beta chain was observed in a study of blood T cell repertoires in COVID-19. The overall study: Whether acute or convalescent, the COVID-19 samples came from the United States, Italy and Spain.

The table lists this clone with a count of one. Per the study methods: Amplification from reference gene primers served as the basis for estimated nucleated cell counts. Generated by immunoSEQ multiplex PCR, the TCRdb table keeps only in-frame clones and is missing some. From that table come the V and J calls and clone size; the DNA was used to work out D and trimming. The sample has some 56,000 clones, about 76% seen once. The clonotype was recovered from a woman older than 75 with active or convalescent COVID-19. The sequenced sample was peripheral blood.

The CDR3 nucleotides are TGTGCCAGCAGCGTAGGGCTAGCGACCACAGATACGCAGTATTTT. Amino acids: CASSVGLATTDTQYF. V usage is TRBV9 and J usage is TRBJ2-3, with a weak D call TRBD2 (6 bases). Germline-derived CDR1 and CDR2 are SGDLS and YYNGEE. The CDR3 consists of 15 residues. The V and J ends lost 0 bases and 2 bases respectively, with 10 bases between them.